Following are 23 T cell receptor beta chains from one sample sequenced in a study of blood T cell repertoires in COVID-19. Sequenced by immunoSEQ multiplex PCR; TCRdb stores in-frame clones only, minus some. The data contain about 240,000 clones, approximately 84% of them singletons. The sequenced sample was PBMCs or T cells enriched from blood (not recorded which). The source is a woman aged 40 to 50 with acute COVID-19.

The chain employs TRBV7-6 and TRBJ2-3, with TRBD1 as a possible D gene (6 bases). V lost 5 bases and J lost 5, with 20 bases in between. The CDR3 has 16 amino acids. Germline loops: CDR1 SGHVS, CDR2 FNYEAQ. CDR3 sequence: CASSREGEPPVDTQYF. The CDR3 nucleotides read TGTGCCAGCAGCCGCGAGGGGGAGCCACCAGTAGATACGCAGTATTTT.

The chain has TRBV27 and TRBJ2-5, with D possibly being TRBD1 (5 bases). Germline V gene data show CDR1 as MNHEY and CDR2 as SMNVEV (reference sequence). With 0 bases removed from V and 4 bases from J, the gap between germline ends came to 6 bases. The CDR3 contains 13 residues. The DNA for the CDR3 is TGTGCCAGCAGTTTATCCAGGGTAGAGACCCAGTACTTC. It yields the protein CASSLSRVETQYF.

V is TRBV10-3 and J is TRBJ2-3, with D perhaps TRBD1 (6 bases). Trimming took 7 bases from V and 2 from J, leaving 13 bases between them. This CDR3 region has 14 residues. The germline V gene encodes CDR1 ENHRY and CDR2 SYGVKD. CDR3 coding DNA: TGTGCCATCATGCGACAGGATTTCACAGATACGCAGTATTTT. This codes for CAIMRQDFTDTQYF.

The rearrangement uses TRBV6-5 and TRBJ1-6, with D possibly being TRBD1 (6 bases). Germline lookup yields CDR1 MNHEY and CDR2 SVGAGI. CDR3 size: 16 residues. Between the trimmed V and J ends, which lost 2 bases and 6 bases, there was a span of 14 bases. CDR3 DNA sequence: TGTGCCAGCAGTTACATACAGGGAGGGGCTAATTCACCCCTCCACTTT. It is translated as CASSYIQGGANSPLHF.

The V call is TRBV30, the J call TRBJ1-4, with TRBD1 as a possible D gene (6 bases). Germline CDR1 and CDR2: GTSNPN and SVGIG (reference sequence). V shed 4 bases and J shed 3 bases, with 12 bases lying between them. The CDR3 spans 14 residues. CDR3 nucleotide sequence: TGTGCCTGGAAACGGGACACCTCTAATGAAAAACTGTTTTTT. This sequence encodes CAWKRDTSNEKLFF.

In its sample, this clone was seen once. The chain combines TRBV6-5 with TRBJ2-1, with TRBD2 as a possible D gene (6 bases). Trimming shortened V by 5 bases and J by 6 bases, and 17 bases separated the two germline ends. The CDR3 is 15 amino acids. Germline assignment: CDR1 MNHEY and CDR2 SVGAGI. For the CDR3, the DNA is TGTGCCAGCAGTCATTATCGGGAGAGAGGCAATGAGCAGTTCTTC. Protein: CASSHYRERGNEQFF.

This clone was detected only once. The genes are TRBV5-4 and TRBJ1-1; 8 positions match TRBD1. The CDR3 contains 15 residues. Trimming took 1 base from V and 4 from J; bases not matched to a gene: 6. Germline V gene lookup returns CDR1 SGHNT and CDR2 YYREEE (reference sequence). DNA of the CDR3: TGTGCCAGCAGCTTGTCGCAGGGGGCTGCCACTGAAGCTTTCTTT. Translating gives CASSLSQGAATEAFF.

This rearrangement joins TRBV30 to TRBJ2-1; D gene unclear. The V and J ends lost 0 bases and 4 bases respectively, with 4 bases between them. This CDR3 is 12 amino acids long. Germline lookup yields CDR1 GTSNPN and CDR2 SVGIG (reference sequence). The CDR3 DNA reads as TGTGCCTGGAGTGTCCCATACAATGAGCAGTTCTTC. This codes for CAWSVPYNEQFF.

The V call is TRBV19, the J call TRBJ2-3; possibly TRBD2 for D (6 bases). Trimming removed 5 bases from V and 1 base from J, with 7 bases in between. Looked up from germline, CDR1 is LNHDA and CDR2 is SQIVND (reference sequence). This CDR3 spans 13 amino acids. The CDR3 sequence is CASSSGGTDTQYF. DNA for the CDR3: TGTGCCAGTAGTTCGGGGGGCACAGATACGCAGTATTTT.

V and J are TRBV19 and TRBJ1-5; no clear D. Germline loops: CDR1 LNHDA, CDR2 SQIVND (reference sequence). Deletions cut 5 bases from V and 6 bases from J, with 8 bases between. This CDR3 has 12 amino acids. This CDR3 reads CASSQVGQPQHF. The CDR3 DNA reads TGTGCCAGTAGTCAGGTTGGTCAGCCCCAGCATTTT.

About this clone: Other DNA sequences in the same sample also yield this CDR3. V usage is TRBV10-3 and J usage is TRBJ2-5; 8 positions agree with TRBD1. Germline trimming cut 4 bases from V and 4 bases from J; bases unmatched to any gene: 2. Germline V gives CDR1 ENHRY, CDR2 SYGVKD. The CDR3 loop spans 13 amino acids. This CDR3 is CAISAGGGETQYF. The CDR3 DNA is TGTGCCATCAGTGCAGGGGGCGGAGAGACCCAGTACTTC.

This clone was detected only once. This sequence joins TRBV9 and TRBJ1-2; maybe TRBD1 (5 bases). Trimming shortened V by 7 bases and J by 3 bases, and 16 bases separated the two germline ends. Germline CDR1 reads SGDLS; CDR2 reads YYNGEE. The CDR3 spans 14 residues. The CDR3 region has the DNA TGTGCCAGCTCTAATGGGGCACAGGACTATGGCTACACCTTC. Its translation is CASSNGAQDYGYTF. Filled out from reference TRBV9 and TRBJ1-2, the complete variable domain reads DSGVTQTPKHLITATGQRVTLRCSPRSGDLSVYWYQQSLDQGLQFLIQYYNGEERAKGNILERFSAQQFPDLHSELNLSSLELGDSALYFCASSNGAQDYGYTFGSGTRLTVV.

The J gene is TRBJ2-7, the V gene TRBV7-9; possible D gene TRBD2, 5 bases. The CDR3 has 14 residues. Germline V gene sequence: CDR1 SEHNR, CDR2 FQNEAQ (reference sequence). Between the trimmed V and J ends, which lost 3 bases and 0 bases, there was a span of 9 bases. Here the CDR3 reads CASSLTGSSYEQYF. CDR3 in DNA: TGTGCCAGCAGCTTGACGGGGAGCTCCTACGAGCAGTACTTC.

The chain couples TRBV7-9 to TRBJ1-1; TRBD1 matches at 7 bases. Germline CDR1 is SEHNR and CDR2 is FQNEAQ (reference sequence). V shed 5 bases, J shed 1 base, and the junction held 4 bases outside the gene matches. The length of the CDR3 is 14 residues. CDR3 protein: CASSPWTGNTEAFF. In nucleotides, the CDR3 is TGTGCCAGCAGCCCCTGGACAGGGAACACTGAAGCTTTCTTT. The variable domain in full, with the rest retrieved from reference TRBV7-9 and TRBJ1-1, is DTGVSQNPRHKITKRGQNVTFRCDPISEHNRLYWYRQTLGQGPEFLTYFQNEAQLEKSRLLSDRFSAERPKGSFSTLEIQRTEQGDSAMYLCASSPWTGNTEAFFGQGTRLTVV.

This rearrangement joins TRBV11-1 to TRBJ1-1; possibly TRBD1 for D (5 bases). The CDR3 has 14 amino acids. Trimming took off 1 base at V and 3 bases at J, with 9 bases between the two ends. Per the germline V gene, CDR1 is SGHAT and CDR2 is FQDESV (reference sequence). The CDR3 DNA reads as TGTGCCAGCAGCTTAGGCAGGGCGCACACTGAAGCTTTCTTT. It translates to CASSLGRAHTEAFF.

V usage is TRBV5-1 and J usage is TRBJ2-1; perhaps TRBD1 as D (5 bases). The CDR3 is 15 residues long. V was trimmed by 2 bases and J by 5 bases, leaving 14 bases between them. Germline V gene lookup returns CDR1 SGHRS and CDR2 YFSETQ. The CDR3 sequence: CASSLLGAPDNEQFF. CDR3 bases: TGCGCCAGCAGCTTATTAGGGGCCCCTGACAATGAGCAGTTCTTC.

The V and J genes are TRBV9 and TRBJ1-2; D remains ambiguous. This CDR3 comprises 16 residues. Germline CDR1 SGDLS, CDR2 YYNGEE. Between the trimmed V and J ends, which lost 3 bases and 2 bases, there was a span of 17 bases. This chain's CDR3 is CASSAELWANNYGYTF. CDR3 bases: TGTGCCAGCAGCGCCGAACTTTGGGCGAACAACTATGGCTACACCTTC.

This clone was seen more than once but under ten times. V usage is TRBV9 and J usage is TRBJ2-2, with 8 bases that match TRBD1. Per germline, CDR1 SGDLS and CDR2 YYNGEE. CDR3 length equals 16 residues. V gave up 0 bases and J gave up 6 bases; unmatched junction bases: 7. CDR3 in amino acids: CASSVVGQGVAGELFF. CDR3 nucleotides: TGTGCCAGCAGCGTAGTCGGACAGGGTGTTGCCGGGGAGCTGTTTTTT.

V gene TRBV6-4 combines with J gene TRBJ2-7; D is uncertain. Germline lookup yields CDR1 MRHNA and CDR2 SNTAGT. V was shortened by 0 bases and J by 2 bases, with 17 bases between the two germline ends. This CDR3 is built from 17 residues. The CDR3 coding sequence is TGTGCCAGCAGTGACTCTAATTGGCAGGCAAGGACCTACGAGCAGTACTTC. Protein sequence: CASSDSNWQARTYEQYF.

This chain joins TRBV29-1 and TRBJ2-4; tentative D call: TRBD1 (5 bases). V shed 6 bases and J shed 5 bases, with 17 bases lying between them. There are 14 residues in the CDR3. CDR1 and CDR2 from the germline V gene are SQVTM and ANQGSEA. This chain's CDR3 is CSVNPQGRENIQYF. The CDR3, as DNA: TGCAGCGTGAATCCCCAGGGAAGGGAAAACATTCAGTACTTC.

The chain uses TRBV20-1 and TRBJ2-7, with a possible D match to TRBD1 (6 bases). CDR1 and CDR2 from the germline V gene are DFQATT and SNEGSKA (reference sequence). CDR3 length: 18 amino acids. Trimming stripped 3 bases from V and 0 bases from J, with 24 bases between. CDR3 loop: CSASAGVILPPVSYEQYF. The DNA for the CDR3 is TGCAGTGCTAGTGCAGGGGTTATTCTTCCCCCCGTCTCCTACGAGCAGTACTTC.

This sequence joins TRBV30 and TRBJ2-5; D might be TRBD1 (5 bases). Germline loops: CDR1 GTSNPN, CDR2 SVGIG (reference sequence). Trimming removed 4 bases from V and 5 bases from J, with 11 bases in between. The length of the CDR3 is 12 residues. For the CDR3, the DNA is TGTGCCTGGACAGGGAACGGGGAGACCCAGTACTTC. It specifies CAWTGNGETQYF.

The chain employs TRBV7-6 and TRBJ2-1; D unresolved. The germline V and J ends were trimmed by 4 bases and 6 bases, with 16 bases remaining between them. The CDR3 totals 15 residues. Germline lookup yields CDR1 SGHVS and CDR2 FNYEAQ. For the CDR3, the DNA is TGTGCCAGCAGCTACAGCTCTAACCAAGGCAATGAGCAGTTCTTC. Translating gives CASSYSSNQGNEQFF.